This T cell receptor (beta chain) was identified in a study of human T cells and chemical hapten exposure. CDR3 length: 17 residues. The germline gives CDR1 MNHEY, CDR2 SVGAGI. The trim removed 6 bases at V and 0 bases at J, leaving 10 bases unmatched. In the source study's methods: Individual samples carried between roughly 23,224 and 750,000 TCRs, with some 100,000 as the median. TCRdb called the RACE reads again in MiXCR, with one record for every CDR3 protein. For this entry, the V and J calls and clone size follow TCRdb and not the study's own pipeline. There are around 99,000 distinct CDR3 sequences in the sample; approximately 13% occur only once, and over 2% lies in the top ten. Broader study findings: Correlating positively with patch test score were the PT1 expanded TCR counts.

The time point: patch test 1, 2 weeks after DPC sensitization. The treatment is: therapeutic diphenylcyclopropenone sensitization with weekly scalp DPC. Concerning this clonotype itself: The antigen remains unidentified.

V is TRBV6-5 and J is TRBJ1-5; 8 positions agree with TRBD1. This clonotype originated in a woman in her thirties or forties with alopecia areata. Some clones in this sample may be carry-over from other donors' samples. The sequencing here drew on whole blood, taken in connection with sensitization to the hapten diphenylcyclopropenone (DPC). The chain's CDR3 is CASSPGQVFYSNQPQHF. Written as DNA, the CDR3 is TGTGCCAGCAGCCCGGGACAGGTATTCTATAGCAATCAGCCCCAGCATTTT.